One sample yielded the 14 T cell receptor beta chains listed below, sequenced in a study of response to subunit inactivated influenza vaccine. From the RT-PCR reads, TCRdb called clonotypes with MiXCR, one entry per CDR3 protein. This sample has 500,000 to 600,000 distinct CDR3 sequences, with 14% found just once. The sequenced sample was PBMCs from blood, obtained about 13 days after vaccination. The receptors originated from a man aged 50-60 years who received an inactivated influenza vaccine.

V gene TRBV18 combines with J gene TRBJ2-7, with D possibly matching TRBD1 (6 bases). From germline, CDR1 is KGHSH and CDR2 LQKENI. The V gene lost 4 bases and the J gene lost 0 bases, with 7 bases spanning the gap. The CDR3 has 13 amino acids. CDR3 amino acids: CASSRTVSYEQYF. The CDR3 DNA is TGTGCCAGCTCACGGACAGTCTCCTACGAGCAGTACTTC.

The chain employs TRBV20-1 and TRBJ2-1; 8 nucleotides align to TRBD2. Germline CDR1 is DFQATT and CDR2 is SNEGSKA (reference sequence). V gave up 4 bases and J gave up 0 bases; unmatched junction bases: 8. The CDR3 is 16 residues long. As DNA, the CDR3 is TGCAGTGCTAAGCGACTAGCGCGAACCTCCTACAATGAGCAGTTCTTC. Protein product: CSAKRLARTSYNEQFF.

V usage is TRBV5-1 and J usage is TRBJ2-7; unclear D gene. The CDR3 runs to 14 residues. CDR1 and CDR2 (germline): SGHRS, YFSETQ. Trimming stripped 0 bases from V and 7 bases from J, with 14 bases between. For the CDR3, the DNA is TGCGCCAGCAGCTTGGATGGCAGACCTAGGGAGCAGTACTTC. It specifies CASSLDGRPREQYF.

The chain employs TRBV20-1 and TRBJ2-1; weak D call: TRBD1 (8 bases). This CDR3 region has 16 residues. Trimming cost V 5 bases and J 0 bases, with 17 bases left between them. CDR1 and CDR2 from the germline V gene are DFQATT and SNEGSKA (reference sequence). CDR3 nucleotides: TGCAGTGCTCTGACAGGGGAGGGGTTCTCCTACAATGAGCAGTTCTTC. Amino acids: CSALTGEGFSYNEQFF.

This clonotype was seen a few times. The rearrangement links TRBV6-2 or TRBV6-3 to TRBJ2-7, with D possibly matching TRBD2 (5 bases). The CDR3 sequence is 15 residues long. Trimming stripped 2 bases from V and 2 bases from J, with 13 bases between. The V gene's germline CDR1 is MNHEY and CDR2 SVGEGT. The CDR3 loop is CASSYLWGAPYEQYF. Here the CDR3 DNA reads TGTGCCAGCAGTTACCTGTGGGGAGCCCCCTACGAGCAGTACTTC.

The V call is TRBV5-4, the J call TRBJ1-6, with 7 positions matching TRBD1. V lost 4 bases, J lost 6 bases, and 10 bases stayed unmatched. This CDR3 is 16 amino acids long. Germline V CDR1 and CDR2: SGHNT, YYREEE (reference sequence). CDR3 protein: CASSRSGQSLNSPLHF. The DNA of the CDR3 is TGTGCCAGCAGCCGATCGGGACAGAGTCTTAATTCACCCCTCCACTTT.

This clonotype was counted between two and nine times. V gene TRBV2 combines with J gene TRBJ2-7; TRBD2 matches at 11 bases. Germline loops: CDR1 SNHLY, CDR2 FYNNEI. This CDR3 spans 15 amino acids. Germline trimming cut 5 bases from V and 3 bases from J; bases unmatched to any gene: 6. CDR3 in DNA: TGTGCCAGCAGTCGGGGACTAGCGGAGTACTACGAGCAGTACTTC. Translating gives CASSRGLAEYYEQYF.

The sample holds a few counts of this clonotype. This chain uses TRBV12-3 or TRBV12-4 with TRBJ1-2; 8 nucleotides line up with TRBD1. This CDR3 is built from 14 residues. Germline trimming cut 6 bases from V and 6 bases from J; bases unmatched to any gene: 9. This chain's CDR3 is CASRQQGGKDGYTF. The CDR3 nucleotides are TGTGCCAGCAGACAACAGGGGGGCAAGGATGGCTACACCTTC.

In nucleotides, the CDR3 is TGCAGTGCTAGAGTCGGGGGCGCGGATGAAAAACTGTTTTTT. Its protein is CSARVGGADEKLFF. The gene calls are TRBV20-1 and TRBJ1-4, with D possibly TRBD1 on 6 matching bases. The ends were cut back, 1 base at V and 6 bases at J, with 12 bases in the middle. CDR3 length: 14 amino acids. The germline V gene has CDR1 DFQATT and CDR2 SNEGSKA (reference sequence).

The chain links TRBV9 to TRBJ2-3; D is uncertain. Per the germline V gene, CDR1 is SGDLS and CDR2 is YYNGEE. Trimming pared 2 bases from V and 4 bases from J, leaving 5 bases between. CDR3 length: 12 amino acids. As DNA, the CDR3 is TGTGCCAGCAGCGTTTGGGCAGATACGCAGTATTTT. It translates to CASSVWADTQYF.

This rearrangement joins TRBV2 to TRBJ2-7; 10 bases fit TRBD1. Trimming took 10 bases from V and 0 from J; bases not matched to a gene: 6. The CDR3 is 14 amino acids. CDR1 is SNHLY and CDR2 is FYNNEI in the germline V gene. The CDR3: CATTGQGHSYEQYF. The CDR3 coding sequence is TGTGCCACCACGGGACAGGGGCACTCCTACGAGCAGTACTTC. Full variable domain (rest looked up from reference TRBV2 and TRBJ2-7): EPEVTQTPSHQVTQMGQEVILRCVPISNHLYFYWYRQILGQKVEFLVSFYNNEISEKSEIFDDQFSVERPDGSNFTLKIRSTKLEDSAMYFCATTGQGHSYEQYFGPGTRLTVT.

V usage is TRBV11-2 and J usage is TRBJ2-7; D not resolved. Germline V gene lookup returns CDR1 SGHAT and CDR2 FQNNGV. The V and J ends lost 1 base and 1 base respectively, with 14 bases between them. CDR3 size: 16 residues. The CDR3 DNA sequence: TGTGCCAGCAGCTTAGCATCCTTGGACGGTTCCTACGAGCAGTACTTC. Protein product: CASSLASLDGSYEQYF.

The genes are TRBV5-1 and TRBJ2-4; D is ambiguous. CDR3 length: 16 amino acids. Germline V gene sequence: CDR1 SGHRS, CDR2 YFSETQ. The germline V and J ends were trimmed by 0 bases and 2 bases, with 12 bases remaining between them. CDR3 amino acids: CASSLVPGHTKNIQYF. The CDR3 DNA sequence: TGCGCCAGCAGCTTGGTCCCGGGTCATACCAAAAACATTCAGTACTTC.

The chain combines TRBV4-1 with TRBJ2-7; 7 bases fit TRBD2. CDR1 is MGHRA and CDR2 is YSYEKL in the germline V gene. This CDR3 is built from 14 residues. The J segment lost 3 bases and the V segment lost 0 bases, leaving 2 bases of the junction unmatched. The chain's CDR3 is CASSQDERGYEQYF. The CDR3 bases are TGCGCCAGCAGCCAAGATGAGCGGGGCTACGAGCAGTACTTC.